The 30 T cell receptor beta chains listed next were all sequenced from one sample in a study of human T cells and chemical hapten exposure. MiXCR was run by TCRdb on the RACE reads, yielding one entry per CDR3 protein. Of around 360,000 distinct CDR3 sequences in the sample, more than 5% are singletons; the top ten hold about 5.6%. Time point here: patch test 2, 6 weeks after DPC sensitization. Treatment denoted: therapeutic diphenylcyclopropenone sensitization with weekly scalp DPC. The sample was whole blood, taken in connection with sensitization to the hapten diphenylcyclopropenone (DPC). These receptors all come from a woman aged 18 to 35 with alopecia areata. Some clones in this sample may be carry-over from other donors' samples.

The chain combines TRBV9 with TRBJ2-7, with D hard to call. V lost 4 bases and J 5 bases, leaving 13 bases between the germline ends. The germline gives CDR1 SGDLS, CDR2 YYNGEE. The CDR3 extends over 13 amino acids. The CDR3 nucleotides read TGTGCCAGCAGCCCCCGCTCCTGGGACGAGCAGTACTTC. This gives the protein CASSPRSWDEQYF.

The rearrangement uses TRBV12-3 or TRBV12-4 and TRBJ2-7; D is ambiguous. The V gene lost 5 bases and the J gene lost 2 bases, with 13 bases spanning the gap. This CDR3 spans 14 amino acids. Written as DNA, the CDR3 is TGTGCCAGCAGTCCCGTCGGACCGGCCTACGAGCAGTACTTC. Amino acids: CASSPVGPAYEQYF.

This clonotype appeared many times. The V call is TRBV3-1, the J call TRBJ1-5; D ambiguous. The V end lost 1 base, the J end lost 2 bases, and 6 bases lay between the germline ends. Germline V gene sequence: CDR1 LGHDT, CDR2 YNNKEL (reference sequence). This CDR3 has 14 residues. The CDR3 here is CASSQAGGNQPQHF. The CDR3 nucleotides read TGTGCCAGCAGCCAAGCCGGGGGCAATCAGCCCCAGCATTTT.

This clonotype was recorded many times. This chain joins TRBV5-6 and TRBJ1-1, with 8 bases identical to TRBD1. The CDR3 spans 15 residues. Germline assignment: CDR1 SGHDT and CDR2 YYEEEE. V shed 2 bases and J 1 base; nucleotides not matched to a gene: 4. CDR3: CASSLLDRENTEAFF. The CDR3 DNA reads TGTGCCAGCAGCTTACTGGACAGGGAGAACACTGAAGCTTTCTTT.

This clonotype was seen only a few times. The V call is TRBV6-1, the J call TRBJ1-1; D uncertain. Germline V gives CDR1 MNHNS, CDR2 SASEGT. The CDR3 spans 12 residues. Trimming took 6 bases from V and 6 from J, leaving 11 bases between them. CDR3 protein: CASSPPAAEAFF. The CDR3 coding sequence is TGTGCCAGCAGCCCACCGGCGGCTGAAGCTTTCTTT.

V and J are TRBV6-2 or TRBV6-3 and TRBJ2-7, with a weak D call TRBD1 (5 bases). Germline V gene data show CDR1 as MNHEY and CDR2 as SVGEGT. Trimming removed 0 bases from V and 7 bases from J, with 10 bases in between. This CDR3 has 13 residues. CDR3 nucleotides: TGTGCCAGCAGTTACTCGAGCAGGACAGAGCAGTACTTC. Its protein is CASSYSSRTEQYF.

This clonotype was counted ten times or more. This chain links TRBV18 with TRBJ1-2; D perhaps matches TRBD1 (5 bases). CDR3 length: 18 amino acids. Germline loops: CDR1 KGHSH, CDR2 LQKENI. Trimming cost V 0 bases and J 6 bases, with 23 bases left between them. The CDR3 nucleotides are TGTGCCAGCTCACCACCCACCGGTTTCCAGGGCGGGTCTAATGGCTACACCTTC. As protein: CASSPPTGFQGGSNGYTF.

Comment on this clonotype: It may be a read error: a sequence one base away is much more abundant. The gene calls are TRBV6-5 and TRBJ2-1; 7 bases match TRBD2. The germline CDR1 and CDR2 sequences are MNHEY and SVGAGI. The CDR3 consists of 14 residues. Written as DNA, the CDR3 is TGTGCCAGCAGTTACTCCCTAGCGGACAATGAGCTGTTCTTC. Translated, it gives CASSYSLADNELFF.

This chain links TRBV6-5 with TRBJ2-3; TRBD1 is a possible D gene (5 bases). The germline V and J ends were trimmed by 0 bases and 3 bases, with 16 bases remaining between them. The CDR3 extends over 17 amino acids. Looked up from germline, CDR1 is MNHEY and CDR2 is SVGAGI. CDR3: CASSYSYRSSSTDTQYF. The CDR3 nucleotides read TGTGCCAGCAGTTACTCGTACAGGTCTTCCAGTACAGATACGCAGTATTTT.

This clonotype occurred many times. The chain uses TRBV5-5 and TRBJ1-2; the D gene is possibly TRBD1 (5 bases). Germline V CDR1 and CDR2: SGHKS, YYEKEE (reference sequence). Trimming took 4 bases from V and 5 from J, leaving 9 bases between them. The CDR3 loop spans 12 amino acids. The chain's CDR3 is CASSMTEYGYTF. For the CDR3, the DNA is TGTGCCAGCAGCATGACAGAGTATGGCTACACCTTC. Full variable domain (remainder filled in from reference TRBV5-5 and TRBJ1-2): DAGVTQSPTHLIKTRGQQVTLRCSPISGHKSVSWYQQVLGQGPQFIFQYYEKEERGRGNFPDRFSARQFPNYSSELNVNALLLGDSALYLCASSMTEYGYTFGSGTRLTVV.

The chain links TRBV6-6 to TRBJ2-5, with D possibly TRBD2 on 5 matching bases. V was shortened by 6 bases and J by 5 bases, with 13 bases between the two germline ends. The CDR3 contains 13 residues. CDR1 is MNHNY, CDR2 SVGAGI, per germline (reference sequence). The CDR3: CASRNLATETQYF. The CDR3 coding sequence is TGTGCCAGCAGGAATCTAGCAACGGAGACCCAGTACTTC.

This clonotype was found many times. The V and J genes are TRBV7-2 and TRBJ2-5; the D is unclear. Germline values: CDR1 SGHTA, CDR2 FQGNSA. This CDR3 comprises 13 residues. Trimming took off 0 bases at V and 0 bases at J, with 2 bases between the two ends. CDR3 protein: CASSLADQETQYF. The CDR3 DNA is TGTGCCAGCAGCTTAGCAGACCAAGAGACCCAGTACTTC. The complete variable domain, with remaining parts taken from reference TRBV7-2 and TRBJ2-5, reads GAGVSQSPSNKVTEKGKDVELRCDPISGHTALYWYRQSLGQGLEFLIYFQGNSAPDKSGLPSDRFSAERTGGSVSTLTIQRTQQEDSAVYLCASSLADQETQYFGPGTRLLVL.

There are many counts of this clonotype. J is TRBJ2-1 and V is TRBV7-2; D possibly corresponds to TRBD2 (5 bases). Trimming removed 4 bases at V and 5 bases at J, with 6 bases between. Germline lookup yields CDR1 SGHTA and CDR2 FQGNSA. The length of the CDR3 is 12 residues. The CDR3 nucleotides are TGTGCCAGCAGCTCGACTAACAATGAGCAGTTCTTC. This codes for CASSSTNNEQFF.

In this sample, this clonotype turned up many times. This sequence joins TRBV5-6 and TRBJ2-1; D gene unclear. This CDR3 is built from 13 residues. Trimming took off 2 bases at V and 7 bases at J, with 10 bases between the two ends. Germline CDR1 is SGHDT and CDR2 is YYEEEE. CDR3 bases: TGTGCCAGCAGCTTAGGTCCAACGAATGAGCAGTTCTTC. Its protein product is CASSLGPTNEQFF.

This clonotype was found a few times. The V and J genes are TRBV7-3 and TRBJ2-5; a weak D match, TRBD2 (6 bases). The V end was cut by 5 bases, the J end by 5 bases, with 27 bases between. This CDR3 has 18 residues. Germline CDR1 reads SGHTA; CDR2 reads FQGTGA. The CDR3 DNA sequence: TGTGCCAGCAGCCAAAATGGACCCTCGGTCCGCGGGGTGGAGACCCAGTACTTC. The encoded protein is CASSQNGPSVRGVETQYF.

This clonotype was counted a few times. The CDR3 protein is CASSLQNGQGKLFF. The CDR3 DNA sequence: TGTGCCAGCAGCTTACAGAATGGGCAGGGGAAACTGTTTTTT. This chain joins TRBV7-2 and TRBJ1-4, with D possibly matching TRBD1 (6 bases). The V gene lost 2 bases and the J gene lost 11 bases, with 15 bases spanning the gap. Germline CDR1 and CDR2: SGHTA and FQGNSA. The CDR3 is 14 amino acids.

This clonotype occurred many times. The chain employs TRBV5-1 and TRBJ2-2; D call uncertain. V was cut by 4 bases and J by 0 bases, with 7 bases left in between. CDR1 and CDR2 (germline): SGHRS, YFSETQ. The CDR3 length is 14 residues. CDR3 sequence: CASSPTPNTGELFF. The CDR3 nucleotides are TGCGCCAGCAGCCCGACCCCGAACACCGGGGAGCTGTTTTTT. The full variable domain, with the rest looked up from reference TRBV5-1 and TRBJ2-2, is KAGVTQTPRYLIKTRGQQVTLSCSPISGHRSVSWYQQTPGQGLQFLFEYFSETQRNKGNFPGRFSGRQFSNSRSEMNVSTLELGDSALYLCASSPTPNTGELFFGEGSRLTVL.

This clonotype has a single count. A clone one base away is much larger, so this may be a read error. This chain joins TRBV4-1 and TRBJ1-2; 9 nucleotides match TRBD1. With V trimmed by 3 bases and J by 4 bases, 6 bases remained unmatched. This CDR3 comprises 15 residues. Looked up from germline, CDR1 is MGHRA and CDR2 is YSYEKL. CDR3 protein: CASSHGQGNLYGYTF. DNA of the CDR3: TGCGCCAGCAGCCACGGACAGGGGAATCTCTATGGCTACACCTTC.

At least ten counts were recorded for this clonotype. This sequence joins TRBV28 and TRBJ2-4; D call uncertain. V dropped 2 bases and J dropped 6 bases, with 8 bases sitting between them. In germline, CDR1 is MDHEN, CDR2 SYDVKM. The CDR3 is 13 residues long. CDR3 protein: CASSLKMLNIQYF. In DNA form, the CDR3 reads TGTGCCAGCAGTTTAAAAATGTTAAACATTCAGTACTTC.

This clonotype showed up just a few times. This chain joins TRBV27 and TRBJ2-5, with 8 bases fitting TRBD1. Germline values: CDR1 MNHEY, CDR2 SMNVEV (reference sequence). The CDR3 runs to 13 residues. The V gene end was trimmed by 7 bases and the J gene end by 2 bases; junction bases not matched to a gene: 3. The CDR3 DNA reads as TGTGCCAGCAAGGGGGACAGGCAAGAGACCCAGTACTTC. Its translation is CASKGDRQETQYF.

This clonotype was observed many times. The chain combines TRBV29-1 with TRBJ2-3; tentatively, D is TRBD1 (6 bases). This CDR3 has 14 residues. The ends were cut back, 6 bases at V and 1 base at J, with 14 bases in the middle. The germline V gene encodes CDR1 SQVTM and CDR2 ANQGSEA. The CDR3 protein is CSVNHNRGTDTQYF. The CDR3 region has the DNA TGCAGCGTGAACCACAACAGGGGCACAGATACGCAGTATTTT.

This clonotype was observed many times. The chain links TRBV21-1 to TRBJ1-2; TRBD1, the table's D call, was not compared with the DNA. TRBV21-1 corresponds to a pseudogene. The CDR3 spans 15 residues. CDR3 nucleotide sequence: TGTGCCAGCAGCCCCCTGGGACAGCCTAACTATGGCTACACCTTC. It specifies CASSPLGQPNYGYTF.

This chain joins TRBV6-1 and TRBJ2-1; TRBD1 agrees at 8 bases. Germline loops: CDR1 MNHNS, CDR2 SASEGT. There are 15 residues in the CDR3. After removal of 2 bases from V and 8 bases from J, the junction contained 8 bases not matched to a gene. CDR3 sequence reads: CASSEQGAWRDEQFF. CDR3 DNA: TGTGCCAGCAGTGAACAGGGGGCCTGGCGGGATGAGCAGTTCTTC.

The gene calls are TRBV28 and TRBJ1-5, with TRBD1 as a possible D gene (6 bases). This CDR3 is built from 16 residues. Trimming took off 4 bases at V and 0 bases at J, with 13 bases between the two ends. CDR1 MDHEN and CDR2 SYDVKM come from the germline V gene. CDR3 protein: CASSSLGGTSNQPQHF. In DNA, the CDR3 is TGTGCCAGCAGTTCATTAGGGGGAACTAGCAATCAGCCCCAGCATTTT.

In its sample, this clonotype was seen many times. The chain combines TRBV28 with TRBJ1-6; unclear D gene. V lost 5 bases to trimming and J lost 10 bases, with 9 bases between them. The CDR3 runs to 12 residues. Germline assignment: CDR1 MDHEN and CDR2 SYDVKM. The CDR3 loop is CASSPLSSPLHF. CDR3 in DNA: TGTGCCAGCAGTCCCTTATCATCACCCCTCCACTTT.

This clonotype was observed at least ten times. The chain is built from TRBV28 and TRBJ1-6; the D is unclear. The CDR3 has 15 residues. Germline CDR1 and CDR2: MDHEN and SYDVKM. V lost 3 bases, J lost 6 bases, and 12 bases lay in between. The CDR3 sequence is CASSFRIWVNSPLHF. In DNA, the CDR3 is TGTGCCAGCAGTTTTCGTATATGGGTTAATTCACCCCTCCACTTT. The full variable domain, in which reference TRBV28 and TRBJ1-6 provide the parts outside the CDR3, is DVKVTQSSRYLVKRTGEKVFLECVQDMDHENMFWYRQDPGLGLRLIYFSYDVKMKEKGDIPEGYSVSREKKERFSLILESASTNQTSMYLCASSFRIWVNSPLHFGNGTRLTVT.

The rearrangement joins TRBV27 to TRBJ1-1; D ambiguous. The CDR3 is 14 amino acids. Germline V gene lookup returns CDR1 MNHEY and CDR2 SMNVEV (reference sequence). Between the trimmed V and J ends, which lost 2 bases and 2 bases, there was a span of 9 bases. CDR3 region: CASSLLRGNTEAFF. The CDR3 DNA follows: TGTGCCAGCAGTTTACTACGAGGAAACACTGAAGCTTTCTTT.

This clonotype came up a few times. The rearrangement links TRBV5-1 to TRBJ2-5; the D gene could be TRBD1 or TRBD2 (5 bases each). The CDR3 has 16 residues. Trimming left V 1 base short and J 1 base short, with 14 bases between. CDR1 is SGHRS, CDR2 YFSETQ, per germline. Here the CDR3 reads CASSLTPGAVQETQYF. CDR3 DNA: TGCGCCAGCAGCTTGACCCCCGGGGCAGTCCAAGAGACCCAGTACTTC.

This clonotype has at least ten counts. The CDR3 loop reads CASSLDTQPQHF. The CDR3 nucleotides read TGTGCCAGCAGCTTAGATACTCAGCCCCAGCATTTT. This rearrangement joins TRBV7-2 to TRBJ1-5; D not certain. Germline values: CDR1 SGHTA, CDR2 FQGNSA. The CDR3 is 12 residues long. V gave up 1 base and J gave up 6 bases, with 4 bases separating them.

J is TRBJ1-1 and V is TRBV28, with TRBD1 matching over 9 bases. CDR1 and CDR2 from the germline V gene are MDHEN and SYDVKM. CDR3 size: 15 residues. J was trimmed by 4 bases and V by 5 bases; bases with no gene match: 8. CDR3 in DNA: TGTGCCAGCAGTCCGAACAGGGGGCCGGGCACTGAAGCTTTCTTT. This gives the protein CASSPNRGPGTEAFF.